This entry features one T cell receptor beta chain sequence. The data stem from a study of patients and donors after allogeneic stem cell transplantation. From the RT-PCR reads, TCRdb called clonotypes with MiXCR, one entry per CDR3 protein. The top ten clones hold around 5.5% of a sample with roughly 960,000 distinct CDR3 sequences, over 15% of them seen once. The germline CDR1 and CDR2 sequences are MDHEN and SYDVKM. CDR3 size: 14 residues. The chain combines TRBV28 with TRBJ1-5; 7 nucleotides match TRBD1. Sequenced material: blood, either unsorted or a sorted T cell fraction (not recorded which). The receptor was isolated from a human donor who was either an allogeneic HSCT recipient or a stem cell or donor lymphocyte infusion donor (not recorded which). It is not recorded whose cells these are; they may come from a transplant donor. CDR3 amino acids: CAAEGAGSNQPQHF. The CDR3, as DNA: TGTGCTGCTGAGGGGGCAGGTAGCAATCAGCCCCAGCATTTT.